These 23 T cell receptor beta chains came from one sample sequenced in a study of blood T cells in healthy people across ages. Then a second PCR, running roughly 7 to 11 cycles, was carried out with a sample-barcoded 5' primer and a J-beta primer mix. TCRdb processed the 5' RACE reads anew with MiXCR; each CDR3 protein has one entry. The sample carries 850,000 or so distinct CDR3 sequences, about 28% recorded once. The sequenced sample was blood. The source is a woman aged 80 or older in good health.

The chain has TRBV7-2 and TRBJ2-5; D gene uncertain. V gave up 5 bases and J gave up 5 bases, with 12 bases separating them. CDR1 and CDR2 (germline): SGHTA, FQGNSA. The CDR3 sequence is 13 residues long. CDR3 residues: CASSIGGVETQYF. The CDR3 DNA reads as TGTGCCAGCAGCATCGGTGGGGTGGAGACCCAGTACTTC.

The table lists this clonotype with many counts. This chain joins TRBV5-5 and TRBJ2-6, with 10 bases fitting TRBD1. CDR1 and CDR2 (germline): SGHKS, YYEKEE (reference sequence). CDR3 size: 17 residues. The V gene end was trimmed by 3 bases and the J gene end by 0 bases; junction bases not matched to a gene: 3. The CDR3 DNA reads as TGTGCCAGCAGCTCGGGACAGGGGTTCTCTGGGGCCAACGTCCTGACTTTC. Translation gives CASSSGQGFSGANVLTF.

This clonotype was picked up many times. V and J are TRBV29-1 and TRBJ1-1; a possible D gene is TRBD1 (6 bases). The CDR3 extends over 16 amino acids. Trimming took off 8 bases at V and 0 bases at J, with 22 bases between the two ends. Germline CDR1 and CDR2: SQVTM and ANQGSEA. CDR3 bases: TGCAGCTCCAAAAGGCGCGGGGGGCTCATGAACACTGAAGCTTTCTTT. Amino acid sequence: CSSKRRGGLMNTEAFF.

Comments on this clonotype: At one boundary the junction diverges from the germline segment, which might be a read error. The chain employs TRBV27 and TRBJ1-2, with D maybe TRBD1 (5 bases). Germline V CDR1 and CDR2: MNHEY, SMNVEV (reference sequence). The CDR3 is 15 residues long. CDR3 residues: CASSKQTATNYDYTF. The CDR3 DNA reads TGTGCCAGCAGCAAGCAGACAGCGACTAACTATGACTACACCTTC.

This clonotype was detected ten times or more. The CDR3 nucleotides read TGTGCCAGCAGCATACAGGGGAATCAGCCCCAGCATTTT. Encoded protein: CASSIQGNQPQHF. The chain links TRBV12-3 or TRBV12-4 to TRBJ1-5; TRBD1 aligns across 7 bases. This CDR3 has 13 amino acids. Trimming at V came to 6 bases and at J to 4 bases, leaving 3 bases not matched to a gene.

This clonotype was seen only once. The chain links TRBV6-5 to TRBJ2-1; D possibly corresponds to TRBD1 (6 bases). Trimming left V 10 bases short and J 6 bases short, with 19 bases between. This CDR3 has 14 amino acids. CDR1 is MNHEY, CDR2 SVGAGI, per germline. Written as DNA, the CDR3 is TGTGCCACCTCTAAAAGGGGGTCGGGCAATGAGCAGTTCTTC. This translates into CATSKRGSGNEQFF.

This chain links TRBV6-2 or TRBV6-3 with TRBJ2-3, with a tentative D call TRBD2 (5 bases). Germline V gene lookup returns CDR1 MNHEY and CDR2 SVGEGT. The CDR3 runs 16 residues. V lost 6 bases and J 4 bases, leaving 20 bases between the germline ends. The CDR3 is CASSPRDLGDPDTQYF. CDR3 sequence (DNA): TGTGCCAGCAGCCCCCGTGACCTCGGGGATCCAGATACGCAGTATTTT.

For this clonotype: A read error may explain this, as a much larger clone is one base away. The CDR3 ends on some other residue instead of the conserved phenylalanine or tryptophan, so this is likely a read error. The CDR3 loop is CASSPAGIWTDTQYL. The DNA of the CDR3 is TGCGCCAGCAGCCCTGCGGGGATTTGGACAGATACGCAGTATTTG. This chain uses TRBV5-1 with TRBJ2-3; D is possibly TRBD2 (6 bases). V gave up 4 bases and J gave up 3 bases, with 15 bases separating them. CDR3 length: 15 residues. Germline V lookup: CDR1 SGHRS, CDR2 YFSETQ.

Comments on this clonotype: It may be a read error: a sequence one base away is much more abundant. This chain links TRBV12-3 or TRBV12-4 with TRBJ1-5, with D perhaps matching TRBD1 (5 bases). This CDR3 region has 13 residues. The V end lost 5 bases, the J end lost 4 bases, and 9 bases lay between the germline ends. Here the CDR3 reads CASSGAVNQPQHF. The CDR3 DNA sequence: TGTGCCAGCAGTGGGGCAGTTAATCAGCCCCAGCATTTT.

This clonotype was picked up a small number of times. The V call is TRBV10-3, the J call TRBJ2-3, with D tentatively TRBD1 or TRBD2 (5 bases each). V was trimmed by 4 bases and J by 5 bases, leaving 16 bases between them. This CDR3 has 15 residues. Per the germline V gene, CDR1 is ENHRY and CDR2 is SYGVKD. The CDR3 protein is CAISGSLRGGDTQYF. The CDR3 nucleotides read TGTGCCATCAGTGGGTCTCTGAGGGGCGGAGATACGCAGTATTTT.

In this sample, this clonotype turned up many times. The CDR3 nucleotides are TGTGCCATCAGTGAGTACGAAAACTATGGCTACACCTTC. This codes for CAISEYENYGYTF. The chain couples TRBV10-3 to TRBJ1-2; D is undetermined. V lost 1 base, J lost 2 bases, and 5 bases lay in between. CDR1 is ENHRY, CDR2 SYGVKD, per germline. CDR3 length: 13 residues.

This clonotype showed up many times. This rearrangement joins TRBV6-2 or TRBV6-3 to TRBJ2-7; 9 positions agree with TRBD1. There are 16 residues in the CDR3. Trimming at V came to 2 bases and at J to 0 bases, leaving 5 bases not matched to a gene. The V gene's germline CDR1 is MNHEY and CDR2 SVGEGT. The CDR3 DNA is TGTGCCAGCAGTTACGGTGGGACAGGGAGCTCCTACGAGCAGTACTTC. Protein: CASSYGGTGSSYEQYF.

This clonotype was observed a few times. A much larger clone is a single base away; this may be a read error. The chain uses TRBV12-3 or TRBV12-4 and TRBJ2-3, with 9 positions matching TRBD2. CDR3 length: 14 amino acids. The CDR3 nucleotides are TGTGCCAGCAATCTAGCGGGGAGAGCAGATATGCAGTATTTT. Protein product: CASNLAGRADMQYF.

The table lists this clonotype with a few counts. This may be a read error, as it is one base from a much larger clone. This chain links TRBV20-1 with TRBJ1-1; D is unresolved. Germline V CDR1 and CDR2: DFQATT, SNEGSKA (reference sequence). Trimming shortened V by 5 bases and J by 2 bases, and 12 bases separated the two germline ends. The CDR3 totals 13 residues. The CDR3 DNA follows: TGCAGTGCTCCGGCCAGGAGCAACACTGAAGCTTTCTTT. It encodes CSAPARSNTEAFF.

The V gene is TRBV5-5, the J gene TRBJ1-6, with no clear D. The CDR3 length is 16 residues. CDR1 and CDR2 (germline): SGHKS, YYEKEE (reference sequence). Trimming removed 2 bases from V and 3 bases from J, with 12 bases in between. The CDR3 DNA sequence: TGTGCCAGCAGCTTAGGTCAGGTGGGCTATAATTCACCCCTCCACTTT. Protein sequence: CASSLGQVGYNSPLHF.

As concerns this clonotype: This may come from a read error, since a much larger clone is one base off. The chain has TRBV18 and TRBJ2-7; 10 bases line up with TRBD2. The assigned J gene may be wrong: the sequence end matches TRBJ2-5 better. Germline-derived CDR1 and CDR2 are KGHSH and LQKENI. CDR3 length: 14 amino acids. CDR3 in DNA: TGTGCCGGCTCACCCGGGACTAGCGCGGAGACCCAGTACTTC. It translates to CAGSPGTSAETQYF.

This clonotype was observed many times. The chain has TRBV2 and TRBJ2-5; D may be TRBD2 (5 bases). V lost 6 bases, J lost 1 base, and 15 bases lay in between. This CDR3 contains 15 residues. Germline loops: CDR1 SNHLY, CDR2 FYNNEI. The CDR3 loop is CASRVYQRPQETQYF. For the CDR3, the DNA is TGTGCCAGCAGAGTCTACCAGCGGCCCCAAGAGACCCAGTACTTC.

The chain combines TRBV20-1 with TRBJ2-4; D assignment may be TRBD1 or TRBD2 (6 bases each). With the DNA end fitting TRBJ2-7 better, the J assignment may be wrong. Per the germline V gene, CDR1 is DFQATT and CDR2 is SNEGSKA (reference sequence). The CDR3 loop spans 13 amino acids. The CDR3 loop is CSARQGTAYEQYF. DNA of the CDR3: TGCAGTGCTAGACAGGGGACTGCCTACGAGCAGTACTTC.

In the case of this clonotype: The final CDR3 position lacks the conserved phenylalanine or tryptophan, pointing to a likely read error. The DNA is omitted, as the CDR3 cannot be located on it reliably, and the CDR3 follows TCRdb's listing. This rearrangement joins TRBV7-6 to TRBJ1-2. The length of the CDR3 is 14 amino acids, counting both ends. Germline V lookup: CDR1 SGHVS, CDR2 FNYEAQ. CDR3: CASSGEAGCMATPS.

A single count supports this clonotype. This may come from a read error, since a much larger clone is one base off. The chain is built from TRBV24-1 and TRBJ2-5, with unresolved D. The CDR3 totals 14 residues. Germline-derived CDR1 and CDR2 are KGHDR and SFDVKD. V lost 3 bases to trimming and J lost 2 bases, with 9 bases between them. The CDR3 region is CATSDPPGQETQYF. As DNA, the CDR3 is TGTGCCACCAGTGATCCCCCAGGACAAGAGACCCAGTACTTC.

This clonotype was seen repeatedly, ten times or more. The gene calls are TRBV15 and TRBJ2-1; weak D call: TRBD1 (6 bases). V lost 7 bases, J lost 7 bases, and 17 bases lay in between. Germline V gene sequence: CDR1 LNHNV, CDR2 YYDKDF (reference sequence). This CDR3 has 14 residues. CDR3 in DNA: TGTGCCACCAACGTGGGGGCGCTGGGAAATGAGCAGTTCTTC. Residues: CATNVGALGNEQFF.

There are a few counts of this clonotype. The rearrangement links TRBV7-6 to TRBJ1-4, with 9 bases matching TRBD1. CDR1 SGHVS and CDR2 FNYEAQ come from the germline V gene. Trimming cost V 5 bases and J 5 bases; bases outside gene matches: 12. This CDR3 comprises 17 residues. DNA for the CDR3: TGTGCCAGCAGCCTTGGTACCCGGGGGACAGGGAATGAAAAACTGTTTTTT. This sequence encodes CASSLGTRGTGNEKLFF.

This clonotype came up a few times. A read error may be the cause here, since a much bigger clone is one base away. The V and J genes are TRBV24-1 and TRBJ2-5, with D maybe TRBD2 (6 bases). The assigned J gene may be wrong: the sequence end matches TRBJ2-1 better. The CDR3 runs 15 residues. Germline CDR1 reads KGHDR; CDR2 reads SFDVKD. DNA for the CDR3: TGTGCCACCAGTGATAACCGGGACTTCCAAGAGACCCAGTTCTTC. Its translation: CATSDNRDFQETQFF.